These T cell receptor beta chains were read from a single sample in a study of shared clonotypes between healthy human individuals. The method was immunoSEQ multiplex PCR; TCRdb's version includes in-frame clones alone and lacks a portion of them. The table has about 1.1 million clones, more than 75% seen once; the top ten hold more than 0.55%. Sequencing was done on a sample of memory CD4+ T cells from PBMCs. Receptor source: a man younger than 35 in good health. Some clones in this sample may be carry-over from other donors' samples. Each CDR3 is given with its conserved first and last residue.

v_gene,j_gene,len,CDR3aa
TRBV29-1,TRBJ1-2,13,CSASQGSGVGYTF
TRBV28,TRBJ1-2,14,CASSLEGPNYGYTF
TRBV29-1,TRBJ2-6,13,CSVRGTGANVLTF
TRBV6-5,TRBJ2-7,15,CASSYSFGPGYEQYF
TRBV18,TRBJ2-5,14,CASSPSWGEETQYF
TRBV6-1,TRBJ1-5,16,CASSDGQGGINQPQHF
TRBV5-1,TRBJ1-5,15,CASSLAPAGSQPQHF
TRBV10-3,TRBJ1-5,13,CAITDGVGQPQHF
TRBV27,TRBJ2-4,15,CASRAITVMGLIQYF
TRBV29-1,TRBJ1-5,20,CSVGVSSFLGPGGRNQPQHF
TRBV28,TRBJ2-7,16,CASSLPLAGGPREQYF
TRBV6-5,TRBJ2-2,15,CASSTRTGNTGELFF
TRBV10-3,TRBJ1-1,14,CAISERGPNTEAFF
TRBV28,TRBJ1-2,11,CASRVRYGYTF
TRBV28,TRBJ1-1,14,CASRLGTPNTEAFF
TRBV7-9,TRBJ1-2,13,CASSLGGEDGYTF
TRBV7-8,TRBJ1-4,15,CASSPSKGWNEKLFF
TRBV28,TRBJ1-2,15,CASSLRDRPTYGYTF
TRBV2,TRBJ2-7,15,CASSMTGGYSYEQYF
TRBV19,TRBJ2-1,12,CASSVLGGEQFF
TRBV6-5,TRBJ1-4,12,CASRATGGKLFF
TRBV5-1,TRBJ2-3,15,CASSLGGSGTDTQYF